The 28 T cell receptor beta chains given below trace back to one sample, sequenced in a study of T cell changes during pregnancy in multiple sclerosis. TCRdb's copy holds only in-frame clones and misses some; the assay was immunoSEQ multiplex PCR. The data hold about 68,000 clones, with 91% observed a single time. The input for sequencing was peripheral blood, taken in the first trimester of pregnancy. Every receptor here comes from a female donor with multiple sclerosis, enrolled in a pregnancy study.

This chain connects TRBV28 to TRBJ2-1; TRBD1 matches 9 bases. Germline values: CDR1 MDHEN, CDR2 SYDVKM. V was clipped by 4 bases and J by 6 bases; unmatched bases: 1. CDR3 length equals 13 residues. The chain's CDR3 is CASSWTGVNEQFF. In nucleotides, the CDR3 is TGTGCCAGCAGTTGGACAGGGGTCAATGAGCAGTTCTTC.

This rearrangement joins TRBV27 to TRBJ1-5; D not certain. V lost 5 bases to trimming and J lost 4 bases, with 12 bases between them. CDR1 is MNHEY and CDR2 is SMNVEV in the germline V gene (reference sequence). This CDR3 region has 14 residues. The CDR3 nucleotides are TGTGCCAGCAGTCCTTCAGGTCCTAATCAGCCCCAGCATTTT. The encoded protein is CASSPSGPNQPQHF.

The chain carries TRBV7-9 and TRBJ2-7; 7 bases fit TRBD2. Germline trimming cut 5 bases from V and 5 bases from J; bases unmatched to any gene: 9. Germline V gene data show CDR1 as SEHNR and CDR2 as FQNEAQ (reference sequence). The CDR3 runs to 14 residues. The CDR3 loop reads CASSLGEGVDEQYF. The CDR3 region has the DNA TGTGCCAGCAGCCTTGGGGAGGGCGTCGACGAGCAGTACTTC. Full variable domain (rest looked up from reference TRBV7-9 and TRBJ2-7): DTGVSQNPRHKITKRGQNVTFRCDPISEHNRLYWYRQTLGQGPEFLTYFQNEAQLEKSRLLSDRFSAERPKGSFSTLEIQRTEQGDSAMYLCASSLGEGVDEQYFGPGTRLTVT.

This chain connects TRBV27 to TRBJ1-1; no clear D gene. Germline lookup yields CDR1 MNHEY and CDR2 SMNVEV (reference sequence). This CDR3 comprises 13 residues. V dropped 4 bases and J dropped 2 bases, with 8 bases sitting between them. The CDR3 region has the DNA TGTGCCAGCAGTTCCCTAGTAAACACTGAAGCTTTCTTT. Translation gives CASSSLVNTEAFF.

This clone was counted a single time. The CDR3 DNA sequence: TGTGCCAGCAGTCCCCTTATTGACAGGGGCGGCTACGAGCAGTACTTC. This sequence encodes CASSPLIDRGGYEQYF. The rearrangement links TRBV27 to TRBJ2-7; 8 bases agree with TRBD1. Germline CDR1 is MNHEY and CDR2 is SMNVEV (reference sequence). The J segment lost 3 bases and the V segment lost 5 bases, leaving 12 bases of the junction unmatched. This CDR3 is built from 16 residues.

The rearrangement joins TRBV29-1 to TRBJ2-7, with D tentatively TRBD1 (7 bases). V lost 5 bases, J lost 2 bases, and 13 bases lay in between. Germline-derived CDR1 and CDR2 are SQVTM and ANQGSEA. The CDR3 loop spans 13 amino acids. The CDR3 sequence: CSVRQGGTYEQYF. In nucleotides, the CDR3 is TGCAGCGTTCGACAGGGCGGGACCTACGAGCAGTACTTC.

The J gene is TRBJ1-5, the V gene TRBV7-2, with D possibly TRBD1 on 6 matching bases. Germline CDR1 SGHTA, CDR2 FQGNSA. The CDR3 is 16 residues long. Trimming removed 2 bases at V and 7 bases at J, with 18 bases between. CDR3: CASSLRGRGYGQPQHF. The CDR3 region has the DNA TGTGCCAGCAGCTTACGCGGCAGGGGATACGGGCAGCCCCAGCATTTT. Together with reference TRBV7-2 and TRBJ1-5, the CDR3 gives the full variable domain: GAGVSQSPSNKVTEKGKDVELRCDPISGHTALYWYRQSLGQGLEFLIYFQGNSAPDKSGLPSDRFSAERTGGSVSTLTIQRTQQEDSAVYLCASSLRGRGYGQPQHFGDGTRLSIL.

This chain links TRBV5-4 with TRBJ1-1, with 8 positions matching TRBD1. The CDR3 is 15 residues long. Germline V gives CDR1 SGHNT, CDR2 YYREEE (reference sequence). V was pared by 3 bases and J by 5 bases, with 9 bases of the junction left unmatched. Here the CDR3 DNA reads TGTGCCAGCAGCTCGCCAGGACAGGGTCGAACTGAAGCTTTCTTT. This gives the protein CASSSPGQGRTEAFF.

The chain carries TRBV15 and TRBJ1-2, with 10 bases matching TRBD1. V dropped 1 base and J dropped 0; count of bases not matched to a gene: 2. Germline CDR1 is LNHNV and CDR2 is YYDKDF (reference sequence). The CDR3 sequence is 16 residues long. In nucleotides, the CDR3 is TGTGCCACCAGCAGAGCTGGACAGGGGGCTAACTATGGCTACACCTTC. Amino acid sequence: CATSRAGQGANYGYTF. Based on the CDR3 plus reference TRBV15 and TRBJ1-2, the full variable domain is DAMVIQNPRYQVTQFGKPVTLSCSQTLNHNVMYWYQQKSSQAPKLLFHYYDKDFNNEADTPDNFQSRRPNTSFCFLDIRSPGLGDTAMYLCATSRAGQGANYGYTFGSGTRLTVV.

V and J are TRBV11-3 and TRBJ2-3, with D maybe TRBD1 (5 bases). This CDR3 spans 14 amino acids. The germline V gene has CDR1 SGHNT and CDR2 YENEEA. V dropped 5 bases and J dropped 2 bases, with 11 bases sitting between them. The CDR3 coding sequence is TGTGCCAGCAGCCCAGGGCCAGCCACAGATACGCAGTATTTT. As protein: CASSPGPATDTQYF.

The rearrangement joins TRBV5-1 to TRBJ2-7, with 8 bases identical to TRBD1. This CDR3 spans 14 amino acids. Per germline, CDR1 SGHRS and CDR2 YFSETQ. V shed 1 base, J shed 7 bases, and the junction held 7 bases outside the gene matches. CDR3 DNA: TGCGCCAGCAGCTTGAGTCAGGGGGCTGGAGAGCAGTACTTC. Protein sequence: CASSLSQGAGEQYF.

This clone was counted only a few times. The same CDR3 is also encoded by other DNA sequences in this sample. This chain uses TRBV5-1 with TRBJ1-1; D gene unclear. The V and J ends lost 4 bases and 0 bases respectively, with 10 bases between them. The CDR3 is 14 amino acids. CDR1 SGHRS and CDR2 YFSETQ come from the germline V gene. The CDR3 sequence: CASSPDTLNTEAFF. The CDR3 DNA follows: TGCGCCAGCAGCCCTGACACTTTGAACACTGAAGCTTTCTTT.

V and J are TRBV7-2 and TRBJ1-1; D not certain. This CDR3 has 13 amino acids. Trimming left V 2 bases short and J 1 base short, with 5 bases between. CDR1 and CDR2 from the germline V gene are SGHTA and FQGNSA. CDR3 sequence: CASSLPGNTEAFF. The CDR3 DNA reads as TGTGCCAGCAGCTTACCAGGGAACACTGAAGCTTTCTTT.

This clone has just one count. This chain links TRBV10-3 with TRBJ2-1; 13 positions match TRBD2. This CDR3 has 15 amino acids. Germline CDR1 ENHRY, CDR2 SYGVKD. The V and J ends lost 5 bases and 2 bases, in that order; junction bases with no gene match: 0. CDR3 sequence: CAISTSGGAYNEQFF. As DNA, the CDR3 is TGTGCCATCAGTACTAGCGGGGGGGCCTACAATGAGCAGTTCTTC.

This clone came up once. The J gene is TRBJ2-5, the V gene TRBV19; the match to TRBD2 covers 10 bases. Germline V gives CDR1 LNHDA, CDR2 SQIVND (reference sequence). The J segment lost 0 bases and the V segment lost 5 bases, leaving 6 bases of the junction unmatched. There are 16 residues in the CDR3. Here the CDR3 DNA reads TGTGCCAGTAGTGGCGGACTAGCGGTGTACCAAGAGACCCAGTACTTC. Its protein product is CASSGGLAVYQETQYF.

This chain joins TRBV28 and TRBJ2-4; 9 nucleotides match TRBD1. V lost 6 bases and J lost 4; bases outside the gene matches: 7. The CDR3 is 15 amino acids. CDR1 is MDHEN and CDR2 is SYDVKM in the germline V gene. The CDR3 DNA is TGTGCCAGCAGAAACTCCGGGACAGGGAAAAACATTCAGTACTTC. This sequence encodes CASRNSGTGKNIQYF.

The chain is built from TRBV11-2 and TRBJ1-3, with no clear D. The V end was cut by 5 bases, the J end by 1 base, with 15 bases between. The CDR3 sequence is 16 residues long. Germline loops: CDR1 SGHAT, CDR2 FQNNGV. The CDR3 is CASSLRERESGNTIYF. The CDR3 DNA reads as TGTGCCAGCAGCCTTCGAGAGAGAGAATCTGGAAACACCATATATTTT.

This chain connects TRBV4-2 to TRBJ1-2; 10 nucleotides align to TRBD1. There are 15 residues in the CDR3. The J segment lost 8 bases and the V segment lost 7 bases, leaving 13 bases of the junction unmatched. Germline loops: CDR1 LGHNA, CDR2 YNFKEQ. CDR3 region: CASTPGGTGDNGYTF. The CDR3 DNA is TGTGCCAGCACCCCCGGGGGGACAGGGGACAACGGCTACACCTTC.

The J gene is TRBJ1-3, the V gene TRBV9; no reliable D call. V was shortened by 4 bases and J by 0 bases, with 14 bases between the two germline ends. Germline V gene lookup returns CDR1 SGDLS and CDR2 YYNGEE. The CDR3 consists of 16 residues. The CDR3 is CASSSSITRSGNTIYF. CDR3 nucleotides: TGTGCCAGCAGCTCCAGTATCACCCGCTCTGGAAACACCATATATTTT.

The chain employs TRBV6-5 and TRBJ1-2; 9 positions match TRBD1. The germline V gene has CDR1 MNHEY and CDR2 SVGAGI. J lost 3 bases, V lost 6 bases, and 8 bases had no gene match. The CDR3 length is 15 residues. The DNA for the CDR3 is TGTGCCAGCAGATTACAGGGGGCGGGAGACTATGGCTACACCTTC. This codes for CASRLQGAGDYGYTF.

V and J are TRBV5-1 and TRBJ1-1, with D possibly being TRBD1 (5 bases). The germline V gene has CDR1 SGHRS and CDR2 YFSETQ. V was pared by 4 bases and J by 4 bases, with 14 bases between. The CDR3 has 14 residues. CDR3 DNA: TGCGCCAGCAGCCGGGACGGGAGAGGCACTGAAGCTTTCTTT. The encoded protein is CASSRDGRGTEAFF.

The chain recombines TRBV4-1 with TRBJ2-5, with 11 bases identical to TRBD2. CDR1 MGHRA and CDR2 YSYEKL come from the germline V gene. This CDR3 has 18 residues. V dropped 3 bases and J dropped 5; count of bases not matched to a gene: 14. CDR3 nucleotides: TGCGCCAGCAGCCATAAGCTCCGGGAGGCTAGCGGGGGGGAGACCCAGTACTTC. Its protein is CASSHKLREASGGETQYF.

This clone was seen once. The V and J genes are TRBV7-3 and TRBJ2-3; 12 bases are shared with TRBD2. CDR3 length: 17 residues. Germline V lookup: CDR1 SGHTA, CDR2 FQGTGA. Unmatched junction bases numbered 10, after V lost 5 bases and J lost 4 bases. Written as DNA, the CDR3 is TGTGCCAGCAGCCCCAAGGGACTAGCGGGTAGGGCAGATACGCAGTATTTT. The encoded protein is CASSPKGLAGRADTQYF.

The chain employs TRBV2 and TRBJ2-2, with 8 bases lining up with TRBD1. J was trimmed by 3 bases and V by 7 bases; bases with no gene match: 7. The germline CDR1 and CDR2 sequences are SNHLY and FYNNEI. The CDR3 is made up of 15 amino acids. DNA of the CDR3: TGTGCCAGCACCAAGACAGGGGCGGACACCGGGGAGCTGTTTTTT. It specifies CASTKTGADTGELFF.

The chain is built from TRBV18 and TRBJ1-2; maybe TRBD1 (5 bases). Between the trimmed V and J ends, which lost 3 bases and 5 bases, there was a span of 13 bases. Per germline, CDR1 KGHSH and CDR2 LQKENI. This CDR3 region has 14 residues. As DNA, the CDR3 is TGTGCCAGCTCACCGGAAGGGAAGGGGTATGGCTACACCTTC. Translating it yields CASSPEGKGYGYTF. The full variable domain, its missing parts supplied by reference TRBV18 and TRBJ1-2, is NAGVMQNPRHLVRRRGQEARLRCSPMKGHSHVYWYRQLPEEGLKFMVYLQKENIIDESGMPKERFSAEFPKEGPSILRIQQVVRGDSAAYFCASSPEGKGYGYTFGSGTRLTVV.

There are a few counts of this clone. The chain carries TRBV14 and TRBJ2-1; D possibly corresponds to TRBD1 (6 bases). The length of the CDR3 is 14 residues. Germline V gene data show CDR1 as SGHDN and CDR2 as FVKESK. Trimming pared 2 bases from V and 14 bases from J, leaving 19 bases between. The CDR3 nucleotides read TGTGCCAGCAGCCAAACTTTGCCTGGCAGGGGAAAGTTCTTC. This encodes CASSQTLPGRGKFF.

Ten or more counts support this clone. The gene calls are TRBV19 and TRBJ2-1; 9 nucleotides match TRBD1. The CDR3 totals 15 residues. CDR1 and CDR2 (germline): LNHDA, SQIVND (reference sequence). J gave up 3 bases and V 9 bases, and 9 bases lay outside the gene matches. CDR3 bases: TGTGCCAGCACCCTCCCGGGACAGGGCTACAATGAGCAGTTCTTC. Translating gives CASTLPGQGYNEQFF.

V usage is TRBV11-2 and J usage is TRBJ1-6; TRBD1 matches 7 bases. With V trimmed by 3 bases and J by 4 bases, 3 bases remained unmatched. Germline assignment: CDR1 SGHAT and CDR2 FQNNGV. This CDR3 spans 15 amino acids. The CDR3 nucleotides read TGTGCCAGCAGCTTGACAGGGATATATAATTCACCCCTCCACTTT. Protein: CASSLTGIYNSPLHF.